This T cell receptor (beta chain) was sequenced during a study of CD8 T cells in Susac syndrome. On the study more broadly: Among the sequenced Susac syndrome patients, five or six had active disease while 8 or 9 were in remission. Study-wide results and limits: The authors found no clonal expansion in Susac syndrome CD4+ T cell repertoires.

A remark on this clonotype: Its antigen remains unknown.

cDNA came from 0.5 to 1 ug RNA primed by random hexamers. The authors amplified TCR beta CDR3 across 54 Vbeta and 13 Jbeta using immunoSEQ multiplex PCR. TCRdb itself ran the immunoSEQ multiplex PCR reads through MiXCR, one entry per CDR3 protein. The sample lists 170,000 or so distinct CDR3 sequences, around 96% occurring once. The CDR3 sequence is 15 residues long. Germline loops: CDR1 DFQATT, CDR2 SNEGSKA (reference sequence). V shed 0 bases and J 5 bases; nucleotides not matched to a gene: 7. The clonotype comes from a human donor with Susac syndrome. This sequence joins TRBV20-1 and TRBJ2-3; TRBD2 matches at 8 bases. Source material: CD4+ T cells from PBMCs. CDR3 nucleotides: TGCAGTGCTAGAGATCCCAGCGGGAGCGTAGATACGCAGTATTTT. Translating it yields CSARDPSGSVDTQYF.